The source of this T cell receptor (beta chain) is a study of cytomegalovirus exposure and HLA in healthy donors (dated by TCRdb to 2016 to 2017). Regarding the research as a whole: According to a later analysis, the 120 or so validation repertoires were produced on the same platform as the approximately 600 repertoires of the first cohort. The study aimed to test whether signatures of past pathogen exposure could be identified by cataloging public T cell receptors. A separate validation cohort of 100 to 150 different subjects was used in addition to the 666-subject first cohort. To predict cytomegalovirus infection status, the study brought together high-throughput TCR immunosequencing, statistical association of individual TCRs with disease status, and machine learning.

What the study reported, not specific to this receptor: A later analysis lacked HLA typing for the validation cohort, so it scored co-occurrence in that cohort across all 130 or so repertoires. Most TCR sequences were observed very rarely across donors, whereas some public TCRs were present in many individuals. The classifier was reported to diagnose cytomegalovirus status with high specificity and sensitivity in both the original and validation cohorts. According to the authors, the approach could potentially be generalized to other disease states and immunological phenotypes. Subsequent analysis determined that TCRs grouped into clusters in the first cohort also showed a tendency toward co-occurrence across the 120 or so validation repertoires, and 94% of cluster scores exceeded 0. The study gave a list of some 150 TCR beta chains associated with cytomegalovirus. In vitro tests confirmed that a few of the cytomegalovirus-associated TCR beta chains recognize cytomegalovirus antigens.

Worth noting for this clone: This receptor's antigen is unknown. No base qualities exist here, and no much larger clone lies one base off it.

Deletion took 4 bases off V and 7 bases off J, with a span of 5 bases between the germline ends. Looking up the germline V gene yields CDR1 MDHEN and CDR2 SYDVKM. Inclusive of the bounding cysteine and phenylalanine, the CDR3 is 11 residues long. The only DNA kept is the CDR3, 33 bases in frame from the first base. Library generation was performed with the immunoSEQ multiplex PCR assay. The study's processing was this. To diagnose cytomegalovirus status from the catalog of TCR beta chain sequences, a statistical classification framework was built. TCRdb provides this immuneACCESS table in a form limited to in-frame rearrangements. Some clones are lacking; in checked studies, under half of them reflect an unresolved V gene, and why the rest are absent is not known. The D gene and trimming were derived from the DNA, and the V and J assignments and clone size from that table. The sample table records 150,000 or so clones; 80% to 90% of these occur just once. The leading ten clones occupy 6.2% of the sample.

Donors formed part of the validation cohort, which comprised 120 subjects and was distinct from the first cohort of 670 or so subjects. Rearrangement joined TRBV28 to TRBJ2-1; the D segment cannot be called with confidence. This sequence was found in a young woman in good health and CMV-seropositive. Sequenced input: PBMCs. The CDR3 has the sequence CASSSMNEQFF. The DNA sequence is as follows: TGTGCCAGCAGTTCTATGAATGAGCAGTTCTTC. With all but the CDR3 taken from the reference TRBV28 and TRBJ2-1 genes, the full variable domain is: DVKVTQSSRYLVKRTGEKVFLECVQDMDHENMFWYRQDPGLGLRLIYFSYDVKMKEKGDIPEGYSVSREKKERFSLILESASTNQTSMYLCASSSMNEQFFGPGTRLTVL.